A selection of T cell receptor beta chains follows, all from one sample in a study of identical twins. TCRdb re-analysed the 5' RACE reads in MiXCR, keeping a single row per CDR3 protein. The profile shows 1.5 million or so distinct CDR3 sequences, about 32% of them singletons. Sequencing used cord blood. Every receptor here comes from a newborn girl in good health. Each CDR3 is given with its conserved first and last residue. A D gene is named only where the DNA matches it firmly. The size entry is marked missing in some rows and otherwise reads once, few, many or a size class.

d_gene: TRBD1; len: 16; j_gene: TRBJ1-3; v_gene: TRBV14; abundance: -; CDR3nt: TGTGCCAGCAGCCCAGGGACAGGGGGGATCGGAAACACCATATATTTT; CDR3aa: CASSPGTGGIGNTIYF
d_gene: -; len: 12; j_gene: TRBJ1-2; v_gene: TRBV5-6; abundance: -; CDR3nt: TGTGCCAGCAGCTTGGCCGAGGATGGCTACACCTTC; CDR3aa: CASSLAEDGYTF
d_gene: -; len: 13; j_gene: TRBJ1-2; v_gene: TRBV20-1; abundance: few; CDR3nt: TGCAGTGCTCTCAGGCAGTCTAACTATGGCTACACCTTC; CDR3aa: CSALRQSNYGYTF
d_gene: -; len: 15; j_gene: TRBJ2-5; v_gene: TRBV6-1; abundance: few; CDR3nt: TGTGCCAGCAGTGCGAGTAGGCTAGTAGAAGAGACCCAGTACTTC; CDR3aa: CASSASRLVEETQYF
d_gene: -; len: 14; j_gene: TRBJ2-7; v_gene: TRBV29-1; abundance: few; CDR3nt: TGCAGCGCCCTGAAGCGGGACAGCTCCTGCGAGCAGTACTTC; CDR3aa: CSALKRDSSCEQYF
d_gene: -; len: 15; j_gene: TRBJ2-4; v_gene: TRBV7-6; abundance: -; CDR3nt: TGTGCCAGCAGCTCTTTTTATGGAGGCAAAAACATTCAGTACTTC; CDR3aa: CASSSFYGGKNIQYF
d_gene: TRBD2; len: 16; j_gene: TRBJ2-7; v_gene: TRBV20-1; abundance: few; CDR3nt: TGCAGTGCTCGTAACCCCTCTAGCGGGAGGCCCTACGAGCAGTACTTC; CDR3aa: CSARNPSSGRPYEQYF
d_gene: -; len: 14; j_gene: TRBJ1-1; v_gene: TRBV6-1; abundance: -; CDR3nt: TGTGCCAGCAGTGAAGCACAGGGAGGGACTGAAGCTTTCTTT; CDR3aa: CASSEAQGGTEAFF
d_gene: TRBD1; len: 16; j_gene: TRBJ2-7; v_gene: TRBV6-1; abundance: few; CDR3nt: TGTGCCAGCAGTCACACTTCCGGGACAGGGAACTACGAGCAGTACTTC; CDR3aa: CASSHTSGTGNYEQYF
d_gene: -; len: 16; j_gene: TRBJ2-1; v_gene: TRBV25-1; abundance: -; CDR3nt: TGTGCCAGCAGCCCTAAAAGGGGTAGCCTGTACAATGAGCAGTTCTTC; CDR3aa: CASSPKRGSLYNEQFF
d_gene: TRBD1; len: 16; j_gene: TRBJ2-1; v_gene: TRBV5-5; abundance: few; CDR3nt: TGTGCCAGCAGCTCCCATCCCGGGACAGGGGGCGATGAGCAGTTCTTC; CDR3aa: CASSSHPGTGGDEQFF
d_gene: TRBD2; len: 17; j_gene: TRBJ2-5; v_gene: TRBV5-1; abundance: few; CDR3nt: TGCGCCAGCAGCTTGGGGGGCGGGACTACCCCCTCCGGGACCCAGTACTTC; CDR3aa: CASSLGGGTTPSGTQYF
d_gene: TRBD1; len: 13; j_gene: TRBJ2-7; v_gene: TRBV29-1; abundance: many; CDR3nt: TGCAGCGTTGAGGGGGACAGAGACTACGAGCAGTACTTC; CDR3aa: CSVEGDRDYEQYF
d_gene: -; len: 16; j_gene: TRBJ1-4; v_gene: TRBV18; abundance: -; CDR3nt: TGTGCCAGCTCACCACTGTCGGGGCCCCGAAATGAAAAACTGTTTTTT; CDR3aa: CASSPLSGPRNEKLFF
d_gene: -; len: 15; j_gene: TRBJ2-1; v_gene: TRBV28; abundance: -; CDR3nt: TGTGCCAGCAGTTGGGACCCGCGCTCCTACAATGAGCAGTTCTTC; CDR3aa: CASSWDPRSYNEQFF
d_gene: -; len: 16; j_gene: TRBJ2-2; v_gene: TRBV9; abundance: few; CDR3nt: TGTGCCAGCAGCGTAGGCCAGGGACTGCCCACCGGGGAGCTGTTTTTT; CDR3aa: CASSVGQGLPTGELFF
d_gene: -; len: 16; j_gene: TRBJ2-5; v_gene: TRBV24-1; abundance: -; CDR3nt: TGTGCCACCAGTGCCTACGACAGGAGCGGCAAAGAGACCCAGTACTTC; CDR3aa: CATSAYDRSGKETQYF
d_gene: -; len: 11; j_gene: TRBJ2-5; v_gene: TRBV28; abundance: many; CDR3nt: TGTGCCAGCAGTTTTTTAGAGACCCAGTACTTC; CDR3aa: CASSFLETQYF
d_gene: -; len: 15; j_gene: TRBJ2-7; v_gene: TRBV11-2; abundance: -; CDR3nt: TGTGCCAGCAGCTTAGTGGCTCTGATCTCCTACGAGCAGTACTTC; CDR3aa: CASSLVALISYEQYF
d_gene: -; len: 13; j_gene: TRBJ2-1; v_gene: TRBV5-1; abundance: few; CDR3nt: TGCGCCAGCAGCTCTAGAGGGGGGGGTGAGCAGTTCTTC; CDR3aa: CASSSRGGGEQFF
d_gene: -; len: 15; j_gene: TRBJ1-2; v_gene: TRBV10-2; abundance: few; CDR3nt: TGCGCCAGCAGTGACGCGGGGGTAGGGTTAAGTGGCTACACCTTC; CDR3aa: CASSDAGVGLSGYTF
d_gene: TRBD2; len: 17; j_gene: TRBJ2-1; v_gene: TRBV2; abundance: few; CDR3nt: TGTGCCAGCAGTGGAGGGACTAGCGGGAGGTCCTACAATGAGCAGTTCTTC; CDR3aa: CASSGGTSGRSYNEQFF
d_gene: -; len: 15; j_gene: TRBJ1-2; v_gene: TRBV18; abundance: -; CDR3nt: TGTGCCAGCTCACCACAGACGGACAGTAACTATGGCTACACCTTC; CDR3aa: CASSPQTDSNYGYTF
d_gene: -; len: 19; j_gene: TRBJ2-7; v_gene: TRBV3-1; abundance: many; CDR3nt: TGTGCCAGCAGCCAAGGAGGGTGGCCGTTCATGCAAAACTCCTACGAGCAGTACTTC; CDR3aa: CASSQGGWPFMQNSYEQYF
d_gene: -; len: 13; j_gene: TRBJ2-6; v_gene: TRBV2; abundance: -; CDR3nt: TGTGCCAGCAAGTGGACTGGGGCCAACGTCCTGACTTTC; CDR3aa: CASKWTGANVLTF
d_gene: -; len: 17; j_gene: TRBJ2-3; v_gene: TRBV6-9; abundance: -; CDR3nt: TGTGCCAGCAGTTATTCATTCGGGGATTCTCCCACAGATACGCAGTATTTT; CDR3aa: CASSYSFGDSPTDTQYF
d_gene: TRBD2; len: 18; j_gene: TRBJ2-1; v_gene: TRBV28; abundance: -; CDR3nt: TGTGCCAGCAGTTTTGTGGGGACTAGAGAGCTACTTCACAATGAGCAGTTCTTC; CDR3aa: CASSFVGTRELLHNEQFF
d_gene: -; len: 14; j_gene: TRBJ2-7; v_gene: TRBV27; abundance: few; CDR3nt: TGTGCCAGCAGTTTAGGTCGGGCAGGCTACGAGCAGTACTTC; CDR3aa: CASSLGRAGYEQYF
d_gene: -; len: 14; j_gene: TRBJ2-5; v_gene: TRBV29-1; abundance: many; CDR3nt: TGCAGCGTTGAAGATCCGGCTAGCCAAGAGACCCAGTACTTC; CDR3aa: CSVEDPASQETQYF
d_gene: -; len: 12; j_gene: TRBJ1-1; v_gene: TRBV27; abundance: many; CDR3nt: TGTGCCACCAGAACAGGGAACACTGAAGCTTTCTTT; CDR3aa: CATRTGNTEAFF
d_gene: TRBD1; len: 14; j_gene: TRBJ2-3; v_gene: TRBV7-9; abundance: -; CDR3nt: TGTGCCGGCCAGACAGGGGCTAGCACAGATACGCAGTATTTT; CDR3aa: CAGQTGASTDTQYF
d_gene: TRBD2; len: 16; j_gene: TRBJ2-3; v_gene: TRBV20-1; abundance: -; CDR3nt: TGCAGTGCTAGACCAACTAGCGGGGCCCCCACAGATACGCAGGATTTT; CDR3aa: CSARPTSGAPTDTQDF
d_gene: -; len: 15; j_gene: TRBJ2-7; v_gene: TRBV27; abundance: few; CDR3nt: TGTGCCAGCAGTTTAACGGCTAGCAGGGCCTACGAGCAGTACTTC; CDR3aa: CASSLTASRAYEQYF
d_gene: -; len: 14; j_gene: TRBJ2-7; v_gene: TRBV20-1; abundance: -; CDR3nt: TGCAGTGCTAGAGATGAGGACAGAACAAACGAGCAGTACTTC; CDR3aa: CSARDEDRTNEQYF
d_gene: -; len: 17; j_gene: TRBJ2-1; v_gene: TRBV5-5; abundance: few; CDR3nt: TGTGCCAGCAGCTTGCGACCGACGGGGGTAACCTACACTGAGCAGTTCTTC; CDR3aa: CASSLRPTGVTYTEQFF
d_gene: -; len: 13; j_gene: TRBJ2-7; v_gene: TRBV30; abundance: -; CDR3nt: TGTGCCTGGACTACCCCAGGGATCTACGAGCAGTACTTC; CDR3aa: CAWTTPGIYEQYF
d_gene: -; len: 14; j_gene: TRBJ1-2; v_gene: TRBV3-1; abundance: many; CDR3nt: TGTGCCAGCAGCATGGACAGCCGAAACTATGGCTACACCTTC; CDR3aa: CASSMDSRNYGYTF
d_gene: -; len: 16; j_gene: TRBJ2-5; v_gene: TRBV4-1; abundance: many; CDR3nt: TGCGCCAGCAGCCAAGGGTCTAGTGAGTACCAAGAGACCCAGTACTTC; CDR3aa: CASSQGSSEYQETQYF
d_gene: -; len: 16; j_gene: TRBJ2-7; v_gene: TRBV16; abundance: -; CDR3nt: TGTGCCAGCAGCCAAATACCCACAGGGCCCTCCTACGAGCAGTACTTC; CDR3aa: CASSQIPTGPSYEQYF
d_gene: -; len: 14; j_gene: TRBJ2-7; v_gene: TRBV7-2; abundance: -; CDR3nt: TGTGCCAGCAGCTTACAGGACTGGAGCTACGAGCAGTACTTC; CDR3aa: CASSLQDWSYEQYF
d_gene: -; len: 16; j_gene: TRBJ1-1; v_gene: TRBV27; abundance: -; CDR3nt: TGTGCCAGCAGTTTACAAACAGGGCGGGCGAACACTGAAGCTTTCTTT; CDR3aa: CASSLQTGRANTEAFF
d_gene: TRBD2; len: 13; j_gene: TRBJ2-3; v_gene: TRBV29-1; abundance: many; CDR3nt: TGCAGCGCTGGGGGGGGAGAAGCAGATACGCAGTATTTT; CDR3aa: CSAGGGEADTQYF